These T cell receptor beta chains were read from a single sample in a study of T cell responses to AZD1222 COVID-19 vaccine. Profiling relied on immunoSEQ multiplex PCR, and the TCRdb table lists in-frame clones only, not all of them. The sample lists about 120,000 clones, around 90% occurring once. The sample was peripheral blood, taken 28 days after the second AZD1222 dose. The receptors were sampled from an adult who received the AZD1222 COVID-19 vaccine. CDR3s include the opening cysteine and the closing phenylalanine or tryptophan. A D gene is named only where the DNA matches it firmly. Only some rows state a clone size, as once, few, many or a class for expanded clones.

clone_size j_call v_call d_call cdr3_aa cdr3_nt
NA TRBJ2-5 TRBV9 TRBD2 CASSRGGLAGGGVETQYF TGTGCCAGCAGCAGGGGTGGACTAGCGGGAGGAGGGGTAGAGACCCAGTACTTC
NA TRBJ1-1 TRBV27 NA CASSKTRDTEAFF TGTGCCAGCAGCAAAACACGGGACACTGAAGCTTTCTTT
NA TRBJ2-7 TRBV7-8 NA CASSPTTAVYEQYF TGTGCCAGCAGTCCTACGACAGCCGTCTACGAGCAGTACTTC
NA TRBJ2-1 TRBV27 TRBD2 CASSLSGSGMFHEQFF TGTGCCAGCAGTTTATCTGGTAGCGGGATGTTTCATGAGCAGTTCTTC
NA TRBJ1-2 TRBV5-1 TRBD1 CASRRGQGDYGYTF TGCGCCAGCAGGAGGGGACAGGGCGACTATGGCTACACCTTC
NA TRBJ1-1 TRBV5-1 NA CASSLDLVTEAFF TGCGCCAGCAGTCTGGACTTGGTCACTGAAGCTTTCTTT
NA TRBJ2-1 TRBV7-2 NA CASSLAVGRGQYNEQFF TGTGCCAGCAGCTTAGCGGTGGGGCGGGGGCAATACAATGAGCAGTTCTTC
NA TRBJ2-7 TRBV5-1 NA CASSMTGSTPEQYF TGCGCCAGCAGCATGACTGGGTCGACTCCCGAGCAGTACTTC
NA TRBJ1-1 TRBV19 NA CASSLTANTEAFF TGTGCCAGTAGTCTAACGGCAAACACTGAAGCTTTCTTT
NA TRBJ1-1 TRBV9 NA CASSVVAGLAFF TGTGCCAGCAGCGTAGTTGCAGGCCTAGCTTTCTTT
NA TRBJ2-7 TRBV6-2/TRBV6-3 TRBD2 CASSYQAGGFSYEQYF TGTGCCAGCAGTTACCAAGCGGGGGGATTCTCCTACGAGCAGTACTTC
NA TRBJ2-5 TRBV11-2 NA CASRIGGSGSSVETQYF TGTGCCAGCAGGATTGGGGGTTCTGGCTCTAGTGTGGAGACCCAGTACTTC
NA TRBJ1-2 TRBV11-3 TRBD1 CASSLADRGDYGYTF TGTGCCAGCAGCTTAGCGGACAGGGGGGATTATGGCTACACCTTC
NA TRBJ1-3 TRBV6-1 NA CASREGHPDLRNTIYF TGTGCCAGCAGAGAAGGACACCCGGACTTGAGGAACACCATATATTTT
NA TRBJ1-3 TRBV5-1 TRBD1 CASSLGSQGVSGNTIYF TGCGCCAGCAGCTTGGGATCGCAGGGGGTCTCTGGAAACACCATATATTTT
NA TRBJ1-5 TRBV19 TRBD1 CASRGGQPQHF TGTGCCAGTAGAGGGGGCCAGCCCCAGCATTTT
NA TRBJ1-2 TRBV5-1 NA CASSLGQGGNGYTF TGCGCCAGCAGCTTGGGGCAGGGAGGGAATGGCTACACCTTC
NA TRBJ1-4 TRBV10-2 NA CASSETTGSGEKLFF TGCGCCAGCAGTGAGACTACAGGGAGCGGCGAAAAACTGTTTTTT
NA TRBJ2-7 TRBV6-1 NA CASSGTSIRVAHEQYF TGTGCCAGCAGTGGAACATCTATCAGGGTTGCCCACGAGCAGTACTTC
NA TRBJ1-5 TRBV15 NA CATSRVGQGYSNQPQHF TGTGCCACCAGCAGAGTGGGACAAGGTTATAGCAATCAGCCCCAGCATTTT
NA TRBJ2-3 TRBV9 TRBD1 CASSVGQGASSDTQYF TGTGCCAGCAGCGTAGGGCAGGGGGCGTCATCAGATACGCAGTATTTT
once TRBJ1-1 TRBV19 NA CASLADSEAFF TGTGCCAGTTTAGCGGACAGCGAAGCTTTCTTT
NA TRBJ2-5 TRBV30 NA CAWSVLLRETQYF TGTGCCTGGAGTGTATTGCTTCGAGAGACCCAGTACTTC
NA TRBJ2-1 TRBV13 TRBD1 CASSLDREYNEQFF TGTGCCAGCAGCCTAGACAGGGAGTACAATGAGCAGTTCTTC
NA TRBJ2-7 TRBV10-3 NA CAISEAILTYEQYF TGTGCCATCAGTGAGGCGATATTGACGTACGAGCAGTACTTC
NA TRBJ2-7 TRBV19 TRBD1 CASSKQQGREQYF TGTGCCAGTAGTAAACAACAGGGGAGAGAGCAGTACTTC
once TRBJ2-2 TRBV30 TRBD2 CAWSVELAGNTGELFF TGTGCCTGGAGTGTAGAACTAGCGGGGAACACCGGGGAGCTGTTTTTT
NA TRBJ2-1 TRBV7-2 TRBD2 CASSPPSGLALNEQFF TGTGCCAGCAGCCCCCCTTCCGGACTAGCACTCAATGAGCAGTTCTTC